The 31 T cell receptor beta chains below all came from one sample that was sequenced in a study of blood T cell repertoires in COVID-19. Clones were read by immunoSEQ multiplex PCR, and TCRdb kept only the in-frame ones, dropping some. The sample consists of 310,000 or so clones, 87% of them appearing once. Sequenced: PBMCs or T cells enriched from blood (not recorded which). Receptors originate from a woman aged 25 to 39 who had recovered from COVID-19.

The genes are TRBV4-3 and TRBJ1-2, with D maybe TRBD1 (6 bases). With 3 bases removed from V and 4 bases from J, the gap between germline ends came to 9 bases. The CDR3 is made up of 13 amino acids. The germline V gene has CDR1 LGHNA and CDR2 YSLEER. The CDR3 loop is CASSQGAGYGYTF. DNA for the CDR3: TGCGCCAGCAGCCAGGGGGCCGGCTATGGCTACACCTTC.

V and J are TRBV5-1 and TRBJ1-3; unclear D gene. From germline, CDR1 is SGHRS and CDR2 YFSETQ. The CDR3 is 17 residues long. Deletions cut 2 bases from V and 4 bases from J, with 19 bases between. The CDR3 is CASSFEGSRGIGNTIYF. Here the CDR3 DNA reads TGCGCCAGCAGCTTTGAGGGCAGCCGAGGTATAGGAAACACCATATATTTT.

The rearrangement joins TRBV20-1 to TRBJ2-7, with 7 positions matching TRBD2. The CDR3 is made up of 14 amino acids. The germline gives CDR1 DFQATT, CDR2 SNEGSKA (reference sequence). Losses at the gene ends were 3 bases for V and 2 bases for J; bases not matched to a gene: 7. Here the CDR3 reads CSASGLAEPYEQYF. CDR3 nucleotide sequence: TGCAGTGCTAGTGGTCTAGCGGAGCCCTACGAGCAGTACTTC.

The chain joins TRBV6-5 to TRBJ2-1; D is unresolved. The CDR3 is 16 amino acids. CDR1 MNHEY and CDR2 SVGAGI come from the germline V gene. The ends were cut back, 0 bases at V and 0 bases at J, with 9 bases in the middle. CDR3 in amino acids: CASSYSNARSYNEQFF. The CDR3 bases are TGTGCCAGCAGTTACTCGAACGCGCGCTCCTACAATGAGCAGTTCTTC.

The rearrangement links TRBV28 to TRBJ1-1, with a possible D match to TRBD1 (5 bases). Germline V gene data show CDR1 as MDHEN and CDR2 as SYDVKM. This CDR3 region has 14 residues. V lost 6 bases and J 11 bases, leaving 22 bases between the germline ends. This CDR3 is CASRDRDYTLAAFF. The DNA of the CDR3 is TGTGCCAGCAGGGACCGGGACTACACTTTGGCGGCTTTCTTT. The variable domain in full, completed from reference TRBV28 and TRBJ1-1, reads DVKVTQSSRYLVKRTGEKVFLECVQDMDHENMFWYRQDPGLGLRLIYFSYDVKMKEKGDIPEGYSVSREKKERFSLILESASTNQTSMYLCASRDRDYTLAAFFGQGTRLTVV.

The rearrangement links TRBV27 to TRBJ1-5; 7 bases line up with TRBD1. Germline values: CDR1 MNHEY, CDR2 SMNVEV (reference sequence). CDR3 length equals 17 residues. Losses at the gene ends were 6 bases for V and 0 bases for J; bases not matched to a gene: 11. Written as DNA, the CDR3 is TGTGCCAGCAGCCAGCGCCAGGGGGTGGTTAGCAATCAGCCCCAGCATTTT. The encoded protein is CASSQRQGVVSNQPQHF.

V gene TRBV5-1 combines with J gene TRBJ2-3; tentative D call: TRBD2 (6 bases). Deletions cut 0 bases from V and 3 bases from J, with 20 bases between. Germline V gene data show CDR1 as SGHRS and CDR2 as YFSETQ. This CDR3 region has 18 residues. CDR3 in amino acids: CASSLGGETLGFTDTQYF. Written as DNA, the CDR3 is TGCGCCAGCAGCTTGGGGGGGGAAACCCTGGGGTTTACAGATACGCAGTATTTT.

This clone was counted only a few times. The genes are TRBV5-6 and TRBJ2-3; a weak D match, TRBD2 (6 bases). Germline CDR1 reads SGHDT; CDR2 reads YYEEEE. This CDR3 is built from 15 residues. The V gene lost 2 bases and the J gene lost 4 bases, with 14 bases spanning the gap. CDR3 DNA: TGTGCCAGCAGCTTTTATGGAGGGGCCCCAGATACGCAGTATTTT. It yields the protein CASSFYGGAPDTQYF. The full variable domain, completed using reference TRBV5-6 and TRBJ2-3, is DAGVTQSPTHLIKTRGQQVTLRCSPKSGHDTVSWYQQALGQGPQFIFQYYEEEERQRGNFPDRFSGHQFPNYSSELNVNALLLGDSALYLCASSFYGGAPDTQYFGPGTRLTVL.

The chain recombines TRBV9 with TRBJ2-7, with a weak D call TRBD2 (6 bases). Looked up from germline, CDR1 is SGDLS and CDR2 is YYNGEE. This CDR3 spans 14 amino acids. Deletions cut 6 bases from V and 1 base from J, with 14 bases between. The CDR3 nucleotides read TGTGCCAGCACACCGGGACTCCCTTCCTACGAGCAGTACTTC. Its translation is CASTPGLPSYEQYF.

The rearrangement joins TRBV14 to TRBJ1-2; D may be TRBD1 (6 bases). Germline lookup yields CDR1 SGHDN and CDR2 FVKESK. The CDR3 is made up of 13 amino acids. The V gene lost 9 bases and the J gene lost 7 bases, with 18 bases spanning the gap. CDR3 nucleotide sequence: TGTGCCAGTACAAAGCTACAGGGCAGTGGCTACACCTTC. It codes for CASTKLQGSGYTF.

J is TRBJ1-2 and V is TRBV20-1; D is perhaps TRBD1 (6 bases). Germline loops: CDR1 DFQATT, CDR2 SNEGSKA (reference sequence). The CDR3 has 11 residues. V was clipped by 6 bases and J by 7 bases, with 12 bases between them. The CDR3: CSAVLGAGYTF. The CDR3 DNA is TGCAGTGCAGTCCTGGGGGCTGGCTACACCTTC.

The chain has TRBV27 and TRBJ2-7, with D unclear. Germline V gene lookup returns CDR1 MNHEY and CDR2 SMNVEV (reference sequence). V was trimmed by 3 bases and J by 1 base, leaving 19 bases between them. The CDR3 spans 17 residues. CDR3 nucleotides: TGTGCCAGCAGTTTTGAGGCCCCCCTCCTACCATCCTACGAGCAGTACTTC. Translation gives CASSFEAPLLPSYEQYF.

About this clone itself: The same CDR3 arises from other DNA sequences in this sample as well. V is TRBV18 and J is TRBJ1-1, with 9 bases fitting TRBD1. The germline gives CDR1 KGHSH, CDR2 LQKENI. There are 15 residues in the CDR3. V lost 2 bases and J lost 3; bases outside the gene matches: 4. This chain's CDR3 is CASSPNRGRDTEAFF. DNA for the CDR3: TGTGCCAGCTCACCAAACAGGGGGCGGGACACTGAAGCTTTCTTT.

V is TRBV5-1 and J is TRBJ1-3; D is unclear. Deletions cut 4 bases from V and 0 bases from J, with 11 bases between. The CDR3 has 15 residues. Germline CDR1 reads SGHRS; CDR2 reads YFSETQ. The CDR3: CASSPDLGSGNTIYF. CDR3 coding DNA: TGCGCCAGCAGCCCCGATCTCGGCTCTGGAAACACCATATATTTT. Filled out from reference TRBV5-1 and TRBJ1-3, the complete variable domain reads KAGVTQTPRYLIKTRGQQVTLSCSPISGHRSVSWYQQTPGQGLQFLFEYFSETQRNKGNFPGRFSGRQFSNSRSEMNVSTLELGDSALYLCASSPDLGSGNTIYFGEGSWLTVV.

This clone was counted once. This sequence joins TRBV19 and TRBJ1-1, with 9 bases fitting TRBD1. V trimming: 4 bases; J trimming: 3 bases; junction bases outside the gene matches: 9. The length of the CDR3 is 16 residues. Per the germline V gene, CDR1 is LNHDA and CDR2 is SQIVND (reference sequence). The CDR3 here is CASSRGTGRFDTEAFF. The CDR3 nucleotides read TGTGCCAGTAGTAGGGGGACAGGGCGATTCGACACTGAAGCTTTCTTT.

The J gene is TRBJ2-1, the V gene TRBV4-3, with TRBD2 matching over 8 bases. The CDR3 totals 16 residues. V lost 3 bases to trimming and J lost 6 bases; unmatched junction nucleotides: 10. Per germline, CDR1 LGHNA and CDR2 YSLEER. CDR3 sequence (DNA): TGCGCCAGCAGCCAGCACCGAGGGGCGGGGGGCAATGAGCAGTTCTTC. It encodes CASSQHRGAGGNEQFF.

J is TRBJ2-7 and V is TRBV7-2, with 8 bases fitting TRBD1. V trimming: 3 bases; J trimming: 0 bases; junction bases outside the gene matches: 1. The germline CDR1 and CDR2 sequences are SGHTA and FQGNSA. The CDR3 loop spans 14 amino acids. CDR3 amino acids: CASSLDRVSYEQYF. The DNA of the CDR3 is TGTGCCAGCAGCTTGGACAGGGTCTCCTACGAGCAGTACTTC.

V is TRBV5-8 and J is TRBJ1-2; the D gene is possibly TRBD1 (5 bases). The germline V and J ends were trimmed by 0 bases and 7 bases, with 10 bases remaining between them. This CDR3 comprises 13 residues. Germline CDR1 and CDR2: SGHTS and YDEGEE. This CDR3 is CASSLGDSRGYTF. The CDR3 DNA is TGTGCCAGCAGCTTGGGGGACTCCCGTGGCTACACCTTC.

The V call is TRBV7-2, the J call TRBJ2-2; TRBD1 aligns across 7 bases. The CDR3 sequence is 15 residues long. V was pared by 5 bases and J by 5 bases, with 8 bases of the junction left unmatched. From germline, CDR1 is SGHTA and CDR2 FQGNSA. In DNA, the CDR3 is TGTGCCAGCAGCCCGGACAGGCAGCGGACCGGGGAGCTGTTTTTT. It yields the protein CASSPDRQRTGELFF.

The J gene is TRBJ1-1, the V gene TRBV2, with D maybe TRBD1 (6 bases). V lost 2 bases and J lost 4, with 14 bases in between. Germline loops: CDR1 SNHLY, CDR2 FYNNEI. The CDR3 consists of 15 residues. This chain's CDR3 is CASSEMWGRGTEAFF. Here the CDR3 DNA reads TGTGCCAGCAGTGAAATGTGGGGGCGCGGCACTGAAGCTTTCTTT.

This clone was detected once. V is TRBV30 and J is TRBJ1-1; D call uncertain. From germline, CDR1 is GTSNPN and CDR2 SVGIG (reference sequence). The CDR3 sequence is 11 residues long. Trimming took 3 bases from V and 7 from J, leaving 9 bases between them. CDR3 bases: TGTGCCTGGAGGGTACAGAGTGAAGCTTTCTTT. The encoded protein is CAWRVQSEAFF.

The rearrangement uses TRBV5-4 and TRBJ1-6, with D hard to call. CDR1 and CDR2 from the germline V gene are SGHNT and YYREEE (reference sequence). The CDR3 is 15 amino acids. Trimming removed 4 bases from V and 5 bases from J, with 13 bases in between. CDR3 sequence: CASSPGSPHNSPLHF. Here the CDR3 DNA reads TGTGCCAGCAGCCCAGGATCGCCGCATAATTCACCCCTCCACTTT.

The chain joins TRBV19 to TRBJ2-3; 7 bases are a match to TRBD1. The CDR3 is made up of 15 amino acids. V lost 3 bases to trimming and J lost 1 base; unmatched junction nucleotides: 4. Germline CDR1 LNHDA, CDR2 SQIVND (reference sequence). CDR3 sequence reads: CASSIEGAGTDTQYF. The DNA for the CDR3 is TGTGCCAGTAGTATTGAGGGGGCAGGCACAGATACGCAGTATTTT.

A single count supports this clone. The CDR3 is CASSRLVPGQGMPEAFF. The CDR3 DNA reads as TGTGCCAGCAGCCGACTCGTTCCGGGACAGGGAATGCCTGAAGCTTTCTTT. This chain links TRBV11-2 with TRBJ1-1; 9 nucleotides align to TRBD1. The CDR3 has 17 residues. J was trimmed by 6 bases and V by 5 bases; bases with no gene match: 16. Per the germline V gene, CDR1 is SGHAT and CDR2 is FQNNGV.

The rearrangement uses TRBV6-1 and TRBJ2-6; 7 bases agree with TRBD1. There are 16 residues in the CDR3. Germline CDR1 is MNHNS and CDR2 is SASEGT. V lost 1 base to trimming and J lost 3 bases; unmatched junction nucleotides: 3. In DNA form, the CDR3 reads TGTGCCAGCAGTGAAGGACAGGGCATTGGGGCCAACGTCCTGACTTTC. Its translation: CASSEGQGIGANVLTF.

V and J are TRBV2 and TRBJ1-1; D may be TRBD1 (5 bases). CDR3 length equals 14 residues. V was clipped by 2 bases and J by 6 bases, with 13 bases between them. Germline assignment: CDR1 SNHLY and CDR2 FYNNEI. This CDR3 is CASSELGPKPEAFF. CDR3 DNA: TGTGCCAGCAGTGAATTGGGGCCCAAACCTGAAGCTTTCTTT.

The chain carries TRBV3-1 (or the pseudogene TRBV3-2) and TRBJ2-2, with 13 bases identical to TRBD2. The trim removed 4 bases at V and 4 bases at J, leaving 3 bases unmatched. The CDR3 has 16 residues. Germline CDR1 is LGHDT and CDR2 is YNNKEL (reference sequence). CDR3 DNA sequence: TGTGCCAGCAGCCGCACTAGCGGGGGGGGCACCGGGGAGCTGTTTTTT. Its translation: CASSRTSGGGTGELFF.

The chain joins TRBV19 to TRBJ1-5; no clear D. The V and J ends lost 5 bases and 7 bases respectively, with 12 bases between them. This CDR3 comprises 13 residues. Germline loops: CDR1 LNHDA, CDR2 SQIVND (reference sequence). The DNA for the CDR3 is TGTGCCAGTAGTGACTTGGCCGGCCAGCCCCAGCATTTT. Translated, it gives CASSDLAGQPQHF.

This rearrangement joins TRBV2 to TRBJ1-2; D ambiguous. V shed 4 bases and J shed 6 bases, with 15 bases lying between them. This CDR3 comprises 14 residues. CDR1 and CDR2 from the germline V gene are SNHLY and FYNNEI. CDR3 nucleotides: TGTGCCAGCAGTGGCACCTCGAATCAGAATGGCTACACCTTC. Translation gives CASSGTSNQNGYTF.

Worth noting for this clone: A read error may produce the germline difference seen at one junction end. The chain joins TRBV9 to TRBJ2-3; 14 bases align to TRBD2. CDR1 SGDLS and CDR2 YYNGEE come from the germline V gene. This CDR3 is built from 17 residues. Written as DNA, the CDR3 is TGTGCCAGCAGCGCAACGGGACTAGCGGGGGTGGGAGATATGCAGTATTTT. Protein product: CASSATGLAGVGDMQYF.

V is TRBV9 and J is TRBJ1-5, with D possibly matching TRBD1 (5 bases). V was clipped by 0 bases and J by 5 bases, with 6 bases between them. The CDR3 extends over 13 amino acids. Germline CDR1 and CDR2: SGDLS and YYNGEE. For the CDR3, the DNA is TGTGCCAGCAGCGTAGTAGGGGATCAGCCCCAGCATTTT. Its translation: CASSVVGDQPQHF.